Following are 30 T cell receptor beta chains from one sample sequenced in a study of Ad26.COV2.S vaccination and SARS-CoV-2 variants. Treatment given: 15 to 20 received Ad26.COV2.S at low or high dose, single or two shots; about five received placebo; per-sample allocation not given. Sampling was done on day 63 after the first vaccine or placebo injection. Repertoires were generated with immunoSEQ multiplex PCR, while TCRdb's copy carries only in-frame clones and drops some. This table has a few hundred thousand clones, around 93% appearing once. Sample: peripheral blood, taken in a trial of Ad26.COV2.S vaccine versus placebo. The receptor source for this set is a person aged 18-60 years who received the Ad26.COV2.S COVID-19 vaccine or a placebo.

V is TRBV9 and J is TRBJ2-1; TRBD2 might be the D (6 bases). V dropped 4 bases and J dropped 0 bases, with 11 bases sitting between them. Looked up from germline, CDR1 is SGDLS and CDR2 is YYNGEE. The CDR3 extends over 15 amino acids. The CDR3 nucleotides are TGTGCCAGCAGCATTAGCGGATACTCCTACAATGAGCAGTTCTTC. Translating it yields CASSISGYSYNEQFF.

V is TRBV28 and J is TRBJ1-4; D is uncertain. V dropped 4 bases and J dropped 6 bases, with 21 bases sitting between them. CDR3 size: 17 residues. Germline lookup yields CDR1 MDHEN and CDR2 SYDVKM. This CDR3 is CASSSPFFEGSDEKLFF. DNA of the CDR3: TGTGCCAGCAGTTCCCCGTTTTTCGAGGGTTCGGATGAAAAACTGTTTTTT.

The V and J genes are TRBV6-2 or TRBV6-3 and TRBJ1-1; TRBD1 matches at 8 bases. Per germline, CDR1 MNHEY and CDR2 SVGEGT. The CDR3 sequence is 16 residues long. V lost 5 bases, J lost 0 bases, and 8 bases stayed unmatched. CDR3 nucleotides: TGTGCCAGCAGTGACGGGACAGGATATATGAACACTGAAGCTTTCTTT. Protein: CASSDGTGYMNTEAFF.

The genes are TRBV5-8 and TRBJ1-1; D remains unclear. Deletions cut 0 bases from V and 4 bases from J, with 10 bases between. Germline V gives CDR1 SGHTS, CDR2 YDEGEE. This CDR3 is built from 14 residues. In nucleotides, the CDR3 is TGTGCCAGCAGCTTGGTAGGGCTCGGCACTGAAGCTTTCTTT. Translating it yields CASSLVGLGTEAFF.

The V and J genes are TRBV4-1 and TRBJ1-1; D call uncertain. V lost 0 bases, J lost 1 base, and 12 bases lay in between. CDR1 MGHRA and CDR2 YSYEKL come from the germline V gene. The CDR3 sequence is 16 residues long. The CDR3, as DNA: TGCGCCAGCAGCCAAGAGCGTGCCAGGAAGAACACTGAAGCTTTCTTT. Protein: CASSQERARKNTEAFF.

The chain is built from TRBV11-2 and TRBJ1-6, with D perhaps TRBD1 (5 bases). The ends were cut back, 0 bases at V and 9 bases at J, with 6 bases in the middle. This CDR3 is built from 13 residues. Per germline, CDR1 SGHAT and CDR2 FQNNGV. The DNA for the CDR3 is TGTGCCAGCAGCTTAGATAGGGGTTCACCCCTCCACTTT. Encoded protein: CASSLDRGSPLHF.

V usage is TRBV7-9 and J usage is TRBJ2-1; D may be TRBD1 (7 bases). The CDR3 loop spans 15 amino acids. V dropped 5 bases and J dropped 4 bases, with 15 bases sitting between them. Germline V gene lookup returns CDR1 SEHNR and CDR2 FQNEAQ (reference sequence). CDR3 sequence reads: CASSQGGQIYNEQFF. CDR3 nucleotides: TGTGCCAGCAGCCAGGGGGGCCAAATATACAATGAGCAGTTCTTC. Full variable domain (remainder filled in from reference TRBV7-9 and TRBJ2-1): DTGVSQNPRHKITKRGQNVTFRCDPISEHNRLYWYRQTLGQGPEFLTYFQNEAQLEKSRLLSDRFSAERPKGSFSTLEIQRTEQGDSAMYLCASSQGGQIYNEQFFGPGTRLTVL.

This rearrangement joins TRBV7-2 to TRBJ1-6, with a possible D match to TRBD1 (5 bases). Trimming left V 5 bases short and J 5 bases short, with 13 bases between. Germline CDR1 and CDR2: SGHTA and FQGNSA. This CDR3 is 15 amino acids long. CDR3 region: CASSVLDSNNSPLHF. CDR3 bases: TGTGCCAGCAGCGTATTAGACAGCAATAATTCACCCCTCCACTTT.

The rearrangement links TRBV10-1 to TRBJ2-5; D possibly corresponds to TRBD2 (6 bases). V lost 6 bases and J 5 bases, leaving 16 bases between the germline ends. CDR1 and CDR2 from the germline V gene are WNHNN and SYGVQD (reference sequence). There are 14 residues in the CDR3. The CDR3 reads CASSPGGSAETQYF. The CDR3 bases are TGCGCCAGCAGCCCCGGGGGTAGCGCGGAGACCCAGTACTTC.

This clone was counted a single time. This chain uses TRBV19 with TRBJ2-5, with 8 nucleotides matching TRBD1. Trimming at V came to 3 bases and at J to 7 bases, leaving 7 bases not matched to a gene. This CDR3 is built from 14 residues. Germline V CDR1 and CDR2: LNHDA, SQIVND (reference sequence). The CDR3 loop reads CASSMSGQGRTQYF. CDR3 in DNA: TGTGCCAGTAGTATGTCAGGACAGGGTCGGACCCAGTACTTC.

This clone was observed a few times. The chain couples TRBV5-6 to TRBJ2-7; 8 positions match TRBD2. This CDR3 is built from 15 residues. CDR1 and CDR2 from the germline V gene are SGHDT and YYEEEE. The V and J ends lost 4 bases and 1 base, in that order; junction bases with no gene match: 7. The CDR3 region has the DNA TGTGCCAGCAGCCAGCTGGCTAGCGGGTCCTACGAGCAGTACTTC. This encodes CASSQLASGSYEQYF.

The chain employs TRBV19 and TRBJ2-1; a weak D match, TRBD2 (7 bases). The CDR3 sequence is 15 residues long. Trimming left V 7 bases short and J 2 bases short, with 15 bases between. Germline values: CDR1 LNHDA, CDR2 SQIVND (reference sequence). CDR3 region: CASTQKGGAYNEQFF. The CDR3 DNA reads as TGTGCCAGTACCCAGAAGGGGGGGGCCTACAATGAGCAGTTCTTC.

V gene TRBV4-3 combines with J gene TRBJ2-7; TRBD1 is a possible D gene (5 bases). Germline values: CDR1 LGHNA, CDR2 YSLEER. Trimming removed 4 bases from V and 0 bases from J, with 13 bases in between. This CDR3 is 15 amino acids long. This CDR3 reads CASSLLWGSSYEQYF. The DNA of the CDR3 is TGCGCCAGCAGCCTTCTCTGGGGCAGCTCCTACGAGCAGTACTTC.

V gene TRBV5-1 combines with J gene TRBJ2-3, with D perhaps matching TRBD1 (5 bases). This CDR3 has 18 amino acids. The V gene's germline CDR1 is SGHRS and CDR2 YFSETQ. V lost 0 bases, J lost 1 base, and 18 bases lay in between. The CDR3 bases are TGCGCCAGCAGCTTGGCCTCTTCCAGGGTTATCGGCACAGATACGCAGTATTTT. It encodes CASSLASSRVIGTDTQYF. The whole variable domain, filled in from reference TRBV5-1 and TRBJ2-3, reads KAGVTQTPRYLIKTRGQQVTLSCSPISGHRSVSWYQQTPGQGLQFLFEYFSETQRNKGNFPGRFSGRQFSNSRSEMNVSTLELGDSALYLCASSLASSRVIGTDTQYFGPGTRLTVL.

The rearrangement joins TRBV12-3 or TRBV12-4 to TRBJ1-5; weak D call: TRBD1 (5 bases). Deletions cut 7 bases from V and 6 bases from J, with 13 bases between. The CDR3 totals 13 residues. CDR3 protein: CASTEGLAQPQHF. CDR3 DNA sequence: TGTGCCAGCACGGAGGGGCTTGCTCAGCCCCAGCATTTT.

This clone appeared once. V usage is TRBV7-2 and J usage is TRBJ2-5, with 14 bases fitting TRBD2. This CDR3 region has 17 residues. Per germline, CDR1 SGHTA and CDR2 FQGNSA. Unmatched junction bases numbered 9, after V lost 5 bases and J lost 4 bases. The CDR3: CASSTRLAGGPPETQYF. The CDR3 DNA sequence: TGTGCCAGCAGCACACGACTAGCGGGGGGGCCCCCAGAGACCCAGTACTTC.

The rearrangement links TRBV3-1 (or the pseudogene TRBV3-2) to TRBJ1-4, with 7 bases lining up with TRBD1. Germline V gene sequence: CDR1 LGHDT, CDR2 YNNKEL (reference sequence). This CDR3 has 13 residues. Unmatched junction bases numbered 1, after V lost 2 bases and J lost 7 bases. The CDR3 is CASSQKGAEKLFF. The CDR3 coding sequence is TGTGCCAGCAGCCAAAAGGGGGCTGAAAAACTGTTTTTT.

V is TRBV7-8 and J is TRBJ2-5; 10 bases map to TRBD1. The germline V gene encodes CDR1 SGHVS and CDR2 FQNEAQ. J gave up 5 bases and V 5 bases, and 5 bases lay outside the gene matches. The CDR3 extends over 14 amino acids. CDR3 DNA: TGTGCCAGCAGCACCGGGACAGGGGTGGAGACCCAGTACTTC. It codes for CASSTGTGVETQYF.

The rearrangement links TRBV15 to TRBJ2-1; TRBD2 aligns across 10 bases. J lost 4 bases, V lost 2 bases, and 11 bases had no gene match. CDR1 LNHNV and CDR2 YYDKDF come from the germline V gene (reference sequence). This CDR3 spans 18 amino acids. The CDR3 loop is CATSRSFFKRGGYNEQFF. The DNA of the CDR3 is TGTGCCACCAGCAGATCCTTCTTCAAGCGGGGGGGATACAATGAGCAGTTCTTC.

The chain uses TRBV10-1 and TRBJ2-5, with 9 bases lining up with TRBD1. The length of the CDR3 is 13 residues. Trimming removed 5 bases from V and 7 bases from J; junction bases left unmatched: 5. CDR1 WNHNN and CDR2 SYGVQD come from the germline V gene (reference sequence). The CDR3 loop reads CASSSGQGMTQYF. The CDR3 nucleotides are TGCGCCAGCAGTTCCGGACAGGGGATGACCCAGTACTTC.

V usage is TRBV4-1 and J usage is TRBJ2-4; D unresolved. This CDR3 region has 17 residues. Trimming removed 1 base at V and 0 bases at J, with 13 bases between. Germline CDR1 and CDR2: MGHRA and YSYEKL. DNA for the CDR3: TGCGCCAGCAGCCAAGGTGAGGCGCCCTCAGCCAAAAACATTCAGTACTTC. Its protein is CASSQGEAPSAKNIQYF.

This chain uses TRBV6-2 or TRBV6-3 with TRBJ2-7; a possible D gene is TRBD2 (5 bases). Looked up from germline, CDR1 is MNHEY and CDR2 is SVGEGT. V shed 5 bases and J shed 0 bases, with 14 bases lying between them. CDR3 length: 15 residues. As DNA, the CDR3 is TGTGCCAGCAGTGTAACACTAGGAGGCTCCTACGAGCAGTACTTC. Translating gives CASSVTLGGSYEQYF.

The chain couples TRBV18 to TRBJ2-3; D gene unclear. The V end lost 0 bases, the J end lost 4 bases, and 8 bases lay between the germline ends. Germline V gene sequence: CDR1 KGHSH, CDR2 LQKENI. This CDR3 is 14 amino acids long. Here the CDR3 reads CASSPPSMADTQYF. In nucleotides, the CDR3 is TGTGCCAGCTCACCACCTTCTATGGCAGATACGCAGTATTTT.

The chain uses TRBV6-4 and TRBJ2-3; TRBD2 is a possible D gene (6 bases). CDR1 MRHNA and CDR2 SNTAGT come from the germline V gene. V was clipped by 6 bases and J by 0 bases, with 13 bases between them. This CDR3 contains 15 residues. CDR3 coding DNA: TGTGCCAGCAGAGGACGGGGGAGAAGCACAGATACGCAGTATTTT. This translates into CASRGRGRSTDTQYF.

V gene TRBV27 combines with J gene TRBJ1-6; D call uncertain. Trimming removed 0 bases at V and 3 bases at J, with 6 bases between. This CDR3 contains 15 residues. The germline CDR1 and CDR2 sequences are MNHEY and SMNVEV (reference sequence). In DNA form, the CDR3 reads TGTGCCAGCAGTTTATCGGACTTCTATAATTCACCCCTCCACTTT. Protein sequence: CASSLSDFYNSPLHF.

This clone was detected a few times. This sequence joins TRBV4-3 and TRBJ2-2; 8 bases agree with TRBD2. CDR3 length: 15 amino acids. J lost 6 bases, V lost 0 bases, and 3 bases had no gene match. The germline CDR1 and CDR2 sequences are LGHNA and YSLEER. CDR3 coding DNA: TGCGCCAGCAGCCAAGATCTACTAGCGGCCGGGGAGCTGTTTTTT. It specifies CASSQDLLAAGELFF.

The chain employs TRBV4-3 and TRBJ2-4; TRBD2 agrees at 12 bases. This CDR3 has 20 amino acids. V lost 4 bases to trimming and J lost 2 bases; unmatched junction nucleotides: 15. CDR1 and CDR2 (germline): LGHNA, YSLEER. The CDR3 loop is CASSPRGLAGGSSTKNIQYF. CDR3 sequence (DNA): TGCGCCAGCAGCCCCAGAGGGCTAGCGGGGGGGTCGAGTACCAAAAACATTCAGTACTTC.

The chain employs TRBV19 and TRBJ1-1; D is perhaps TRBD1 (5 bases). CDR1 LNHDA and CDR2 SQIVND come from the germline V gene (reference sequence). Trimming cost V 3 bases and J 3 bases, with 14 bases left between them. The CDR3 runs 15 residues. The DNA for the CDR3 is TGTGCCAGTAGTATTTGGTCACAGGTCGACACTGAAGCTTTCTTT. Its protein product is CASSIWSQVDTEAFF.

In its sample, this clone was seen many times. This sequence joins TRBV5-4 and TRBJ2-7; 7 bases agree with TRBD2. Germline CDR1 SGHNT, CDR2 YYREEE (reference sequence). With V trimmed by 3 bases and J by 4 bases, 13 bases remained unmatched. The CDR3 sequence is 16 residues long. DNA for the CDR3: TGTGCCAGCAGCTCCTGGGGCGGGGGAGTTCAGTACGAGCAGTACTTC. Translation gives CASSSWGGGVQYEQYF. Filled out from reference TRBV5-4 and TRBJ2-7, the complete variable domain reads ETGVTQSPTHLIKTRGQQVTLRCSSQSGHNTVSWYQQALGQGPQFIFQYYREEENGRGNFPPRFSGLQFPNYSSELNVNALELDDSALYLCASSSWGGGVQYEQYFGPGTRLTVT.

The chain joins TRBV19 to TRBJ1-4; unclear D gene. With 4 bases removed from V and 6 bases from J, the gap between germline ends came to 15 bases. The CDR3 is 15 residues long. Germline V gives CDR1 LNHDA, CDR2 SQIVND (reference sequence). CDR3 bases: TGTGCCAGTAGTAGAGTGAGGGAATTGGATGAAAAACTGTTTTTT. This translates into CASSRVRELDEKLFF.